This T cell receptor (beta chain) is drawn from a study of T-cell reconstitution after alpha-beta-depleted transplantation in children. The germline V gene has CDR1 LNHNV and CDR2 YYDKDF (reference sequence). Trimming pared 3 bases from V and 2 bases from J, leaving 10 bases between. The CDR3 loop spans 14 amino acids. Turning to this clonotype: Its antigen is currently unknown.

Overall study results and limits: One year post-transplant, T-cell counts and diversity were largely derived from T cells produced anew. There were some patients whose high TCRbeta diversity at day 60 came from surviving recipient T cells and thymic progenitors. Alpha-beta T cells present about two months after transplant were reported to originate from several hundred expanded graft clones.

A TCRbeta library incorporating unique molecular identifiers was prepared. TCRdb ran MiXCR on the PCR reads and lists one entry per CDR3 protein. Here the sample spans 750,000 to 950,000 distinct CDR3 sequences, about 16% being singletons. The V call is TRBV15, the J call TRBJ2-5; weak D call: TRBD1 (6 bases). Sequences were derived from PBMCs, mostly from graft donor cells, sampled 360 days after TCRalphabeta/CD19-depleted stem cell transplant. The sequence came from a male patient younger than 18 who had a stem cell transplant for acute lymphoblastic leukemia, so the T cells may come from the graft donor. Here the CDR3 reads CATSRDRHQETQYF. The DNA of the CDR3 is TGTGCCACCAGCAGGGACAGACATCAAGAGACCCAGTACTTC.